The subject of this entry is one T cell receptor (beta chain). The antigen is undetermined. The record originates from a study of beta chain features in type 1 diabetes. General study results and limits: Shorter templates might be favored by PCR, equally in patients and controls.

Expressed TCRB transcripts were sequenced because the entire RNA isolate underwent reverse transcription. Here immunoSEQ multiplex PCR was the method, and the copy in TCRdb shows in-frame clones only, minus some. The sample holds about 900,000 clones, 15% to 20% seen once. CDR3 length equals 15 residues. The germline V gene has CDR1 MNHEY and CDR2 SVGAGI. Deletions cut 2 bases from V and 2 bases from J, with 12 bases between. Sequenced: naive CD4+ T cells from blood. The TCR sequence derives from a young woman in good health. The rearrangement joins TRBV6-5 to TRBJ2-5; TRBD2 might be the D (5 bases). CDR3 residues: CASSYGEFAQETQYF. CDR3 bases: TGTGCCAGCAGTTACGGGGAGTTTGCACAAGAGACCCAGTACTTC.